This T cell receptor beta chain was observed in a study of cytomegalovirus exposure and HLA in healthy donors. Trimming at V came to 9 bases and at J to 8 bases, leaving 11 bases not matched to a gene. Germline CDR1 MDHEN, CDR2 SYDVKM. The CDR3 has 13 amino acids. Researchers ran the PCR with 60 Vbeta and 13 Jbeta primers. Clones were sequenced by immunoSEQ multiplex PCR, and TCRdb holds only the in-frame ones, with some missing. The data contain just over 200,000 clones, roughly 68% of them singletons. Material for sequencing was PBMCs. The receptor was derived from a middle-aged man in good health and CMV-seropositive. The chain combines TRBV28 with TRBJ1-2, with TRBD1 matching over 8 bases. CDR3: CASNRDRSSGYTF. CDR3 nucleotides: TGTGCCAGTAACCGGGACAGGTCTTCAGGCTACACCTTC.